The 18 T cell receptor beta chains below were found in one sample sequenced in a study of identical twins. TCRdb fed the 5' RACE reads into MiXCR, producing one record per CDR3 protein. Of 1.5 million to 2 million distinct CDR3 sequences listed, about 32% are singletons. Source material: cord blood. The receptors were gathered from a newborn girl in good health.

This chain joins TRBV21-1 and TRBJ1-1; no DNA check was done on the table's D call, TRBD1. TRBV21-1 represents a pseudogene. The CDR3 is 16 amino acids. The CDR3 coding sequence is TGTGCCAGCAGCAAAGCGCATGGGACAGGGAACACTGAAGCTTTCTTT. As protein: CASSKAHGTGNTEAFF.

The table lists this clonotype with many counts. The rearrangement uses TRBV29-1 and TRBJ2-7; D is unclear. From germline, CDR1 is SQVTM and CDR2 ANQGSEA. The V and J ends lost 4 bases and 6 bases respectively, with 10 bases between them. There are 11 residues in the CDR3. The CDR3 loop reads CSVGQPLEQYF. The CDR3 nucleotides are TGCAGCGTTGGCCAGCCCCTCGAGCAGTACTTC.

The CDR3 protein is CASSQDGNRDRLYEQYF. CDR3 coding DNA: TGTGCCAGCAGCCAAGACGGCAACAGGGATCGACTCTACGAGCAGTACTTC. The gene calls are TRBV3-1 and TRBJ2-7, with D possibly TRBD1 on 6 matching bases. V gave up 0 bases and J gave up 3 bases, with 18 bases separating them. The germline V gene has CDR1 LGHDT and CDR2 YNNKEL (reference sequence). The CDR3 consists of 17 residues.

This clonotype showed up many times. The chain couples TRBV7-2 to TRBJ2-7; no reliable D call. Germline values: CDR1 SGHTA, CDR2 FQGNSA. V shed 5 bases and J shed 1 base, with 9 bases lying between them. The CDR3 is 13 amino acids. Here the CDR3 reads CASSLMGSYEQYF. CDR3 nucleotides: TGTGCCAGCAGCCTAATGGGTTCCTACGAGCAGTACTTC.

V and J are TRBV4-2 and TRBJ2-7; no clear D gene. In germline, CDR1 is LGHNA, CDR2 YNFKEQ. V lost 1 base to trimming and J lost 0 bases, with 13 bases between them. CDR3 length: 16 residues. In DNA form, the CDR3 reads TGTGCCAGCAGCCAAGTCGTACTTTCCGACTCCTACGAGCAGTACTTC. Amino acids: CASSQVVLSDSYEQYF.

V and J are TRBV7-9 and TRBJ1-5, with D hard to call. V lost 3 bases and J lost 0, with 12 bases in between. CDR3 length equals 16 residues. From germline, CDR1 is SEHNR and CDR2 FQNEAQ (reference sequence). The CDR3, as DNA: TGTGCCAGCAGCTTTAGGCCAACCCATAGCAATCAGCCCCAGCATTTT. As protein: CASSFRPTHSNQPQHF.

This clonotype was detected a few times. This chain uses TRBV3-1 with TRBJ2-1; possible D gene TRBD2, 7 bases. The CDR3 length is 14 residues. The V end was cut by 3 bases, the J end by 5 bases, with 11 bases between. Germline values: CDR1 LGHDT, CDR2 YNNKEL (reference sequence). This CDR3 is CASSQGGGHNEQFF. CDR3 nucleotide sequence: TGTGCCAGCAGCCAGGGCGGGGGCCACAATGAGCAGTTCTTC.

About this clonotype itself: A read error may produce the germline difference seen at one junction end. The rearrangement uses TRBV28 and TRBJ1-5; TRBD1 might be the D (6 bases). The CDR3 is 13 amino acids. From germline, CDR1 is MDHEN and CDR2 SYDVKM. This CDR3 is CASKRDNYQSQHF. In DNA, the CDR3 is TGTGCCAGCAAAAGGGACAATTATCAGTCCCAGCATTTT.

Only a few counts were recorded for this clonotype. This chain connects TRBV7-2 to TRBJ1-1, with TRBD1 identical over 7 bases. Trimming at V came to 5 bases and at J to 7 bases, leaving 7 bases not matched to a gene. The length of the CDR3 is 13 residues. Germline CDR1 reads SGHTA; CDR2 reads FQGNSA. This CDR3 is CASSPGQVHEAFF. The CDR3 DNA reads as TGTGCCAGCAGCCCCGGACAGGTACATGAAGCTTTCTTT.

This clonotype was observed a few times. The genes are TRBV5-1 and TRBJ2-3, with 12 bases that match TRBD2. The CDR3 loop spans 14 amino acids. Germline CDR1 is SGHRS and CDR2 is YFSETQ. V trimming: 10 bases; J trimming: 7 bases; junction bases outside the gene matches: 10. This CDR3 is CAGSSGGAVNTQYF. As DNA, the CDR3 is TGCGCCGGATCTAGCGGGGGGGCGGTAAATACGCAGTATTTT.

Turning to this clonotype: A junction end diverges from the germline sequence, so it may reflect a read error. This chain connects TRBV25-1 to TRBJ2-3; 8 nucleotides match TRBD2. The CDR3 sequence is 15 residues long. CDR1 MGHDK and CDR2 SYGVNS come from the germline V gene. CDR3 nucleotide sequence: TGTGCCGGCAGTGACAGCGGGAGTCTCACAGATACGCAGTATTTT. It codes for CAGSDSGSLTDTQYF. Looking up the rest from reference TRBV25-1 and TRBJ2-3 gives the full variable domain: EADIYQTPRYLVIGTGKKITLECSQTMGHDKMYWYQQDPGMELHLIHYSYGVNSTEKGDLSSESTVSRIRTEHFPLTLESARPSHTSQYLCAGSDSGSLTDTQYFGPGTRLTVL.

This clonotype was recorded once. J is TRBJ2-3 and V is TRBV5-1; 9 bases align to TRBD1. CDR1 is SGHRS and CDR2 is YFSETQ in the germline V gene. CDR3 size: 14 residues. With V trimmed by 4 bases and J by 6 bases, 6 bases remained unmatched. The chain's CDR3 is CASSTRQGGDTQYF. In DNA, the CDR3 is TGCGCCAGCAGCACACGACAGGGGGGGGATACGCAGTATTTT.

This clonotype has more than one count but fewer than ten. The chain recombines TRBV2 with TRBJ1-5, with TRBD1 matching over 9 bases. The V gene end was trimmed by 2 bases and the J gene end by 3 bases; junction bases not matched to a gene: 5. Germline V gene lookup returns CDR1 SNHLY and CDR2 FYNNEI. The CDR3 covers 16 residues. CDR3 loop: CASSEKGTGINQPQHF. CDR3 in DNA: TGTGCCAGCAGTGAAAAGGGGACAGGGATCAATCAGCCCCAGCATTTT.

The chain uses TRBV5-6 and TRBJ2-1; D might be TRBD2 (7 bases). Germline loops: CDR1 SGHDT, CDR2 YYEEEE. The CDR3 length is 15 residues. The V end lost 2 bases, the J end lost 8 bases, and 17 bases lay between the germline ends. CDR3 region: CASSFNRGGADEQFF. CDR3 DNA sequence: TGTGCCAGCAGCTTTAATAGAGGGGGGGCGGATGAGCAGTTCTTC.

This sequence joins TRBV7-2 and TRBJ1-4; possible D gene TRBD1, 5 bases. Germline loops: CDR1 SGHTA, CDR2 FQGNSA. The CDR3 runs 16 residues. Trimming left V 5 bases short and J 0 bases short, with 13 bases between. The CDR3 sequence is CASSPRPGATNEKLFF. The CDR3 DNA follows: TGTGCCAGCAGCCCCCGCCCGGGGGCAACTAATGAAAAACTGTTTTTT.

The chain is built from TRBV29-1 and TRBJ2-7; 9 nucleotides align to TRBD1. J lost 5 bases, V lost 7 bases, and 12 bases had no gene match. Per the germline V gene, CDR1 is SQVTM and CDR2 is ANQGSEA. There are 14 residues in the CDR3. This chain's CDR3 is CSAEGHRGQDEQYF. CDR3 bases: TGCAGCGCCGAAGGTCACAGGGGGCAAGACGAGCAGTACTTC.

This clonotype was recorded a few times. The CDR3 DNA reads TGTGCCATCAGTGAGCCAGGAGCCTACAATGAGCAGTTCTTC. Translating gives CAISEPGAYNEQFF. The V call is TRBV10-3, the J call TRBJ2-1; D gene ambiguous. V was pared by 2 bases and J by 2 bases, with 7 bases between. CDR3 length: 14 amino acids. CDR1 is ENHRY and CDR2 is SYGVKD in the germline V gene.

This clonotype was observed once. The V gene is TRBV20-1, the J gene TRBJ1-1, with a weak D call TRBD1 (6 bases). V was cut by 6 bases and J by 4 bases, with 27 bases left in between. Per the germline V gene, CDR1 is DFQATT and CDR2 is SNEGSKA (reference sequence). The CDR3 totals 17 residues. In DNA form, the CDR3 reads TGCAGTGCGGAGGACAGTAGCCGGGGGCTCGGGGGCACTGAAGCTTTCTTT. Translation: CSAEDSSRGLGGTEAFF.